The 7 T cell receptor beta chains in this list originate from one sample, sequenced in a study of T-cell reconstitution after alpha-beta-depleted transplantation in children. Preparing the TCRbeta library involved the use of unique molecular identifiers. TCRdb independently ran MiXCR on the PCR reads; one entry per CDR3 protein. In the table there are approximately 230,000 distinct CDR3 sequences, more than 20% of which are singletons. Material: PBMCs, obtained before TCRalphabeta/CD19-depleted stem cell transplant. These receptors came from a girl aged 2-9 years with Fanconi anemia, due to receive a stem cell transplant.

This clonotype has more than one count but fewer than ten. The CDR3 region has the DNA TGTGCCAGCGGGAAAGCGGGAGGGTACGAGCAGTACTTC. Translating gives CASGKAGGYEQYF. The chain joins TRBV25-1 to TRBJ2-7; 10 bases are a match to TRBD2. The J segment lost 4 bases and the V segment lost 8 bases, leaving 5 bases of the junction unmatched. The germline V gene has CDR1 MGHDK and CDR2 SYGVNS. The CDR3 sequence is 13 residues long.

This clonotype came up many times. The chain uses TRBV28 and TRBJ2-7, with D maybe TRBD1 (6 bases). Germline V gene data show CDR1 as MDHEN and CDR2 as SYDVKM. V lost 2 bases, J lost 5 bases, and 13 bases lay in between. CDR3 length: 14 amino acids. The CDR3 bases are TGTGCCAGCAGTTTAAGGGGTGAGGGGGACGAGCAGTACTTC. It translates to CASSLRGEGDEQYF.

V and J are TRBV29-1 and TRBJ2-5, with 8 bases that match TRBD1. Trimming removed 6 bases from V and 2 bases from J; junction bases left unmatched: 8. Germline V gene data show CDR1 as SQVTM and CDR2 as ANQGSEA. CDR3 length: 14 amino acids. CDR3 residues: CSVARDRTQETQYF. The CDR3 coding sequence is TGCAGCGTCGCTCGGGACAGGACGCAAGAGACCCAGTACTTC.

This clonotype was counted at least ten times. This chain joins TRBV29-1 and TRBJ1-2; 8 bases line up with TRBD1. CDR1 and CDR2 from the germline V gene are SQVTM and ANQGSEA. The trim removed 5 bases at V and 3 bases at J, leaving 5 bases unmatched. This CDR3 is 13 amino acids long. The CDR3 nucleotides read TGCAGCGTTAGGTCGGACAGGGACTATGGCTACACCTTC. Its protein is CSVRSDRDYGYTF.

Only one count was recorded for this clonotype. The chain employs TRBV28 and TRBJ1-3; D is unresolved. The CDR3 spans 14 residues. In germline, CDR1 is MDHEN, CDR2 SYDVKM. V was shortened by 2 bases and J by 10 bases, with 15 bases between the two germline ends. The CDR3: CASSLGTLENTIYF. CDR3 nucleotides: TGTGCCAGCAGTTTAGGAACCTTGGAAAATACCATATATTTT.

The gene calls are TRBV28 and TRBJ1-2; 9 bases align to TRBD1. CDR1 is MDHEN and CDR2 is SYDVKM in the germline V gene. J gave up 4 bases and V 4 bases, and 10 bases lay outside the gene matches. CDR3 length equals 16 residues. The CDR3 here is CASSYTPGTGTYGYTF. In DNA, the CDR3 is TGTGCCAGCAGTTACACCCCCGGGACAGGGACCTATGGCTACACCTTC.

This clonotype was counted at least ten times. This chain connects TRBV15 to TRBJ2-1; tentatively, D is TRBD1 (6 bases). The CDR3 has 12 residues. Trimming shortened V by 3 bases and J by 11 bases, and 11 bases separated the two germline ends. Germline V gene data show CDR1 as LNHNV and CDR2 as YYDKDF (reference sequence). The CDR3: CATSRGWDKQFF. For the CDR3, the DNA is TGTGCCACCAGCAGGGGATGGGACAAGCAGTTCTTC. Looking up the rest from reference TRBV15 and TRBJ2-1 gives the full variable domain: DAMVIQNPRYQVTQFGKPVTLSCSQTLNHNVMYWYQQKSSQAPKLLFHYYDKDFNNEADTPDNFQSRRPNTSFCFLDIRSPGLGDTAMYLCATSRGWDKQFFGPGTRLTVL.